This T cell receptor beta chain was found in a study of shared clonotypes between healthy human individuals (dated by TCRdb to 2018 to 2020). In the study overall: Three men and a couple of women, aged 18 to 49 years, made up the cohort. To increase sequencing depth and limit assay-specific biases, TCR repertoire library preparation and sequencing were carried out by different laboratories using diverse techniques. The study deeply sequenced blood TCR repertoires of five healthy adults to estimate repertoire size and the extent of clonotype sharing between individuals. Leukapheresis yielded between about 0.85 and 10 billion PBMCs per donor. For each donor, CD4 naive and CD4 memory were each run on three plates, CD8 naive on two plates, and CD8 memory on one plate. General findings and caveats noted by the study authors: Sampling was restricted to blood, and TCR repertoires in tissue are likely to differ from TCR repertoires in blood. Higher generation probabilities were observed for clonotypes shared by all four sorted-subset donors than for non-shared clonotypes. Even with the large sequencing depth, rarefaction of the sorted-subset datasets indicated that sequencing was incomplete. The small number of donors limited the genetic and exposure-history diversity represented. Larger estimated clonotype richness was generally found for naive subsets than for memory subsets. When a few donors were compared, the shared fraction of clonotypes was 5% to 6.5% for naive CD4, 3.5% for naive CD8, 2.3% for memory CD4, and around 0.37% for memory CD8. Pairwise subsampling indicated that sequencing depth was expected to affect the degree of clonotype sharing among donors.

TCR CDR3 regions were amplified from genomic DNA by multiplex PCR using the deep immunoSEQ assay. Genomic DNA extracted from each cell subset was distributed evenly over all wells of several immunoSEQ 96-well plates, and each plate served as one replicate. Each replicate PCR for sorted subsets received roughly 200 ng genomic DNA, equal to roughly 30,000 T cell genomes. Purified libraries were quantified with a Qubit 3.0 fluorometer, sized on a Bioanalyzer 2100, and re-quantified with the KAPA Library Quantification kit. Each immunoSEQ 96-well plate was sequenced on its own single-read 150-cycle Illumina NextSeq 550 flow cell. In the authors' own workflow: Because the immunoSEQ output included only junctional sequences and no quality scores, the filtering could not be the same as the filtering used for full-length reads. To assign V/J genes and CDR3, sequences were annotated using PyIR, a Python wrapper for IgBLAST v1.9, with IMGT germline references. Any read was removed if the V/J assignment was weak (E-value above 1e-6), the CDR3 was missing, or the read contained stop codons, out-of-frame junctions, or ambiguous translated residues. V3J clonotypes were defined as sequences sharing an identical inferred V gene, J gene, and CDR3 amino acid sequence. The percentage overlap between two repertoires was calculated by dividing the number of shared unique clonotypes by the size of the smaller repertoire. Richness of each repertoire was evaluated using RTK rarefaction, the Chao1 estimator, and Recon v2.1 estimates of unobserved clonotypes. For all TCRbeta clonotypes obtained by the gDNA method from a few donors, generation probabilities were computed with OLGA. Imported from immuneACCESS, the table was reduced by TCRdb to in-frame sequences with V and J called. These copies leave out some clones; in studies compared against another copy, an unresolved V gene accounts for under half, and the cause of the remainder is not known. From that table come the V and J calls and clone size; the DNA was used to work out D and trimming. In all, the sample holds about 2.1 million clones, and under 95% of those were seen once. Together, the top ten hold roughly 1.7% of the sample.

From cysteine to phenylalanine, the CDR3 is 15 amino acids long. Only CDR3 DNA is held: 45 bases, read in frame from base 1. V is reduced by 3 bases and J by 6 bases, leaving a spacing of 16 bases between them. The germline V gene provides CDR1 SGHRS and CDR2 YFSETQ. Details on this clone: Its cognate antigen has yet to be identified. Base quality data are lacking; no much larger clone is found one base away.

CD8 naive samples were obtained by positive selection for CCR7 among CD45RO-negative cells, yielding a CD45RA+CCR7+ population from which TemRA cells were excluded. The donors were healthy, HIV-negative adults who had no recently reported acute infections or vaccinations. All donors were Caucasian adults living in Nashville, Tennessee, USA. After blood collection by leukapheresis, PBMCs were isolated using Ficoll-Histopaque density gradient centrifugation and then cryopreserved in the vapor phase of liquid nitrogen. Analytical flow cytometry was used to check the purity and quantity of every magnetically sorted T cell population. From each sorted fraction, genomic DNA was isolated and quantified by UV absorbance on a Nanodrop 2000c.

Sequencing was performed on naive CD8+ T cells from PBMCs. The cell subset or site tag for this specimen amounts to: CD45RA+CCR7+. The sequence was collected from a man in his late teens or twenties in good health. Some clones in this sample may be carry-over from other donors' samples. The sequence joins TRBV5-1 to TRBJ2-1; the D segment could be TRBD2, given 5 matching bases. The nucleotides are TGCGCCAGCAGCTGGGGATCCGGGATCGGCAATGAGCAGTTCTTC. Its protein product is CASSWGSGIGNEQFF.